One sample yielded the 28 T cell receptor beta chains listed below, sequenced in a study of blood T cell repertoires in COVID-19. Generated by immunoSEQ multiplex PCR, the TCRdb table keeps only in-frame clones and is missing some. The data hold 99,000 or so clones, with 85% to 90% observed a single time. Sequenced material: peripheral blood. These TCRs come from a human donor in a cohort sampled during active COVID-19.

The genes are TRBV11-2 and TRBJ2-7; no firm D call. Germline CDR1 SGHAT, CDR2 FQNNGV. This CDR3 has 14 residues. The V end was cut by 0 bases, the J end by 7 bases, with 13 bases between. The CDR3 here is CASSLEVNMREQYF. The CDR3 DNA sequence: TGTGCCAGCAGCTTAGAGGTTAACATGAGGGAGCAGTACTTC.

The chain joins TRBV5-4 to TRBJ2-5; 9 bases agree with TRBD1. CDR1 is SGHNT, CDR2 YYREEE, per germline (reference sequence). V trimming: 1 base; J trimming: 2 bases; junction bases outside the gene matches: 9. The CDR3 loop spans 17 amino acids. The chain's CDR3 is CASSLIPGQGRQETQYF. In nucleotides, the CDR3 is TGTGCCAGCAGCTTGATTCCCGGACAGGGGAGGCAAGAGACCCAGTACTTC. The full variable domain, rest sourced from reference TRBV5-4 and TRBJ2-5, is ETGVTQSPTHLIKTRGQQVTLRCSSQSGHNTVSWYQQALGQGPQFIFQYYREEENGRGNFPPRFSGLQFPNYSSELNVNALELDDSALYLCASSLIPGQGRQETQYFGPGTRLLVL.

The chain uses TRBV5-1 and TRBJ2-3, with TRBD1 as a possible D gene (5 bases). From germline, CDR1 is SGHRS and CDR2 YFSETQ. Trimming took 0 bases from V and 3 from J, leaving 14 bases between them. This CDR3 spans 16 amino acids. The CDR3 nucleotides are TGCGCCAGCAGCTTGGAGGGGCTTCCAGGTACAGATACGCAGTATTTT. Translated: CASSLEGLPGTDTQYF.

The chain employs TRBV15 and TRBJ1-6; possibly TRBD1 for D (5 bases). V shed 5 bases and J shed 7 bases, with 12 bases lying between them. Germline loops: CDR1 LNHNV, CDR2 YYDKDF (reference sequence). The CDR3 is 14 amino acids. In DNA form, the CDR3 reads TGTGCCACCAGCCGGGACGGGAGCAATTCACCCCTCCACTTT. Translating gives CATSRDGSNSPLHF. The whole variable domain, remainder taken from reference TRBV15 and TRBJ1-6, is DAMVIQNPRYQVTQFGKPVTLSCSQTLNHNVMYWYQQKSSQAPKLLFHYYDKDFNNEADTPDNFQSRRPNTSFCFLDIRSPGLGDTAMYLCATSRDGSNSPLHFGNGTRLTVT.

This chain uses TRBV6-2 or TRBV6-3 with TRBJ2-1, with 12 bases fitting TRBD2. The trim removed 6 bases at V and 8 bases at J, leaving 5 bases unmatched. This CDR3 has 14 residues. In germline, CDR1 is MNHEY, CDR2 SVGEGT. The CDR3 sequence: CASSGLAGFYEQFF. The CDR3 nucleotides are TGTGCCAGCAGCGGACTAGCGGGATTTTATGAGCAGTTCTTC.

The chain uses TRBV2 and TRBJ1-5, with 9 bases fitting TRBD1. This CDR3 spans 14 amino acids. V shed 6 bases and J 4 bases; nucleotides not matched to a gene: 4. The germline CDR1 and CDR2 sequences are SNHLY and FYNNEI. CDR3 sequence reads: CASRVGQGNQPQHF. The CDR3 bases are TGTGCCAGCAGGGTGGGACAGGGAAATCAGCCCCAGCATTTT.

The chain joins TRBV7-2 to TRBJ2-4; TRBD2 matches 14 bases. After removal of 5 bases from V and 14 bases from J, the junction contained 8 bases not matched to a gene. This CDR3 contains 14 residues. CDR1 and CDR2 from the germline V gene are SGHTA and FQGNSA. CDR3 sequence (DNA): TGTGCCAGCAGCCCTGGGACTAGCGGGAGATCCGAGTACTTC. This codes for CASSPGTSGRSEYF. Drawing the rest from reference TRBV7-2 and TRBJ2-4, the complete variable domain is GAGVSQSPSNKVTEKGKDVELRCDPISGHTALYWYRQSLGQGLEFLIYFQGNSAPDKSGLPSDRFSAERTGGSVSTLTIQRTQQEDSAVYLCASSPGTSGRSEYFGAGTRLSVL.

The chain has TRBV7-2 and TRBJ1-2; 12 nucleotides align to TRBD1. Unmatched junction bases numbered 14, after V lost 5 bases and J lost 4 bases. Germline CDR1 SGHTA, CDR2 FQGNSA. The CDR3 contains 18 residues. CDR3 nucleotide sequence: TGTGCCAGCAGCGCATGGGGGGACAGGGGGCCTCGCGGCTATGGCTACACCTTC. This encodes CASSAWGDRGPRGYGYTF.

V gene TRBV28 combines with J gene TRBJ1-2; D remains ambiguous. CDR1 and CDR2 (germline): MDHEN, SYDVKM. With 4 bases removed from V and 1 base from J, the gap between germline ends came to 13 bases. The CDR3 loop spans 15 amino acids. The CDR3: CASSSGGPINYGYTF. For the CDR3, the DNA is TGTGCCAGCAGTTCGGGCGGGCCCATTAACTATGGCTACACCTTC.

This chain joins TRBV6-5 and TRBJ1-2; 7 bases match TRBD1. Trimming at V came to 9 bases and at J to 4 bases, leaving 8 bases not matched to a gene. CDR3 length: 13 residues. CDR1 and CDR2 from the germline V gene are MNHEY and SVGAGI. DNA of the CDR3: TGTGCCAGTACCCTGACAGGGTCCTATGGCTACACCTTC. Translating gives CASTLTGSYGYTF.

J is TRBJ1-2 and V is TRBV6-1; the match to TRBD1 covers 9 bases. Per the germline V gene, CDR1 is MNHNS and CDR2 is SASEGT. Trimming cost V 0 bases and J 0 bases; bases outside gene matches: 11. The CDR3 contains 19 residues. CDR3 nucleotide sequence: TGTGCCAGCAGTGAAGCCCTCCCGGGACAGGGCCTAACTAACTATGGCTACACCTTC. It is translated as CASSEALPGQGLTNYGYTF.

J is TRBJ1-5 and V is TRBV6-2 or TRBV6-3, with 7 nucleotides matching TRBD1. The ends lost 0 bases at V and 4 bases at J; junction bases unmatched: 9. Germline V gene sequence: CDR1 MNHEY, CDR2 SVGEGT. This CDR3 spans 17 amino acids. The CDR3 reads CASSYSRNRGRNQPQHF. Written as DNA, the CDR3 is TGTGCCAGCAGTTACTCGAGAAACAGGGGTCGAAATCAGCCCCAGCATTTT.

Worth noting for this clone: The junction shows a germline mismatch at one end, possibly a read error. The chain uses TRBV7-2 and TRBJ2-1; 10 bases are a match to TRBD2. This CDR3 has 14 amino acids. Germline-derived CDR1 and CDR2 are SGHTA and FQGNSA. The DNA of the CDR3 is TGTGCCAGCAGCCCTAGCGGGGGCTACGATGAGCAGTTCTTC. It yields the protein CASSPSGGYDEQFF.

The chain is built from TRBV7-9 and TRBJ2-2; perhaps TRBD1 as D (6 bases). Trimming shortened V by 0 bases and J by 13 bases, and 18 bases separated the two germline ends. CDR3 length: 15 residues. CDR1 SEHNR and CDR2 FQNEAQ come from the germline V gene (reference sequence). The CDR3 spells CASSLAQTGSERLFF. The CDR3 coding sequence is TGTGCCAGCAGCTTAGCACAAACAGGGAGTGAGCGGCTGTTTTTT.

This chain links TRBV7-2 with TRBJ2-2, with TRBD2 identical over 15 bases. The V and J ends lost 5 bases and 2 bases, in that order; junction bases with no gene match: 9. Germline values: CDR1 SGHTA, CDR2 FQGNSA. The CDR3 is 19 residues long. The CDR3 spells CASSRKGLAGGLNTGELFF. As DNA, the CDR3 is TGTGCCAGCAGCCGTAAGGGACTAGCGGGGGGACTAAACACCGGGGAGCTGTTTTTT.

The chain is built from TRBV20-1 and TRBJ2-7; 11 nucleotides agree with TRBD1. From germline, CDR1 is DFQATT and CDR2 SNEGSKA (reference sequence). V trimming: 6 bases; J trimming: 12 bases; junction bases outside the gene matches: 7. The CDR3 totals 11 residues. The CDR3 protein is CSAPDRGLRYF. The DNA for the CDR3 is TGCAGTGCCCCGGACAGGGGGCTACGGTACTTC.

The chain joins TRBV27 to TRBJ2-5, with 9 bases matching TRBD2. Germline CDR1 is MNHEY and CDR2 is SMNVEV (reference sequence). Trimming at V came to 4 bases and at J to 1 base, leaving 4 bases not matched to a gene. The CDR3 extends over 15 amino acids. CDR3 sequence reads: CASSSPGLAQETQYF. Here the CDR3 DNA reads TGTGCCAGCAGTTCTCCGGGACTAGCCCAAGAGACCCAGTACTTC.

V is TRBV5-1 and J is TRBJ2-1; TRBD2 matches 10 bases. Per germline, CDR1 SGHRS and CDR2 YFSETQ. The CDR3 consists of 14 residues. V shed 0 bases and J 9 bases; nucleotides not matched to a gene: 3. The CDR3 spells CASSLDLAGVEQFF. CDR3 bases: TGCGCCAGCAGCTTGGATCTAGCGGGAGTTGAGCAGTTCTTC.

The chain recombines TRBV6-1 with TRBJ1-2, with a weak D call TRBD1 (5 bases). CDR1 MNHNS and CDR2 SASEGT come from the germline V gene. The CDR3 is 16 residues long. The V gene lost 5 bases and the J gene lost 0 bases, with 16 bases spanning the gap. This CDR3 reads CASSQVWGGTNYGYTF. The DNA of the CDR3 is TGTGCCAGCAGTCAAGTTTGGGGGGGGACTAACTATGGCTACACCTTC.

The chain uses TRBV6-1 and TRBJ1-1, with a weak D call TRBD1 (6 bases). The V and J ends lost 2 bases and 7 bases respectively, with 14 bases between them. CDR1 is MNHNS and CDR2 is SASEGT in the germline V gene. CDR3 length: 14 residues. CDR3 bases: TGTGCCAGCAGTGAACAACAGGGAATAGGTGAAGCTTTCTTT. Its protein is CASSEQQGIGEAFF.

The chain uses TRBV19 and TRBJ2-5; 7 bases fit TRBD2. Germline-derived CDR1 and CDR2 are LNHDA and SQIVND (reference sequence). V lost 3 bases, J lost 2 bases, and 6 bases stayed unmatched. This CDR3 contains 15 residues. In nucleotides, the CDR3 is TGTGCCAGTAGTATTGGGGGGGGTCCTCAAGAGACCCAGTACTTC. Translation gives CASSIGGGPQETQYF.

The CDR3 sequence: CATSPGEGEQYF. CDR3 nucleotides: TGTGCCACCTCCCCCGGGGAAGGCGAGCAGTACTTC. The V gene is TRBV24-1, the J gene TRBJ2-7; tentatively, D is TRBD2 (5 bases). The CDR3 extends over 12 amino acids. The ends were cut back, 9 bases at V and 6 bases at J, with 14 bases in the middle. From germline, CDR1 is KGHDR and CDR2 SFDVKD.

V is TRBV28 and J is TRBJ1-6, with 7 bases that match TRBD1. The CDR3 runs to 16 residues. Looked up from germline, CDR1 is MDHEN and CDR2 is SYDVKM. Trimming removed 6 bases from V and 7 bases from J; junction bases left unmatched: 12. CDR3 nucleotides: TGTGCCAGCAGGGCCCGAACAGGGGCGGGAAATTCACCCCTCCACTTT. This translates into CASRARTGAGNSPLHF.

The rearrangement links TRBV7-3 to TRBJ2-1, with 7 nucleotides matching TRBD2. Germline-derived CDR1 and CDR2 are SGHTA and FQGTGA. The junction had 1 base not matched to a gene; V was cut back by 1 base and J by 7 bases. The CDR3 totals 13 residues. CDR3 DNA: TGTGCCAGCAGCTTAAGGGGGGGAAATGAGCAGTTCTTC. Translated: CASSLRGGNEQFF.

V usage is TRBV5-1 and J usage is TRBJ2-1; no clear D. This CDR3 has 14 residues. Germline values: CDR1 SGHRS, CDR2 YFSETQ. V lost 5 bases and J lost 4, with 13 bases in between. CDR3 DNA: TGCGCCAGCAGAACTCACTCGCCGTACAATGAGCAGTTCTTC. Encoded protein: CASRTHSPYNEQFF.

This clone was seen just once. The chain recombines TRBV5-4 with TRBJ2-1; D perhaps matches TRBD1 (5 bases). The germline V gene has CDR1 SGHNT and CDR2 YYREEE (reference sequence). Trimming took off 3 bases at V and 7 bases at J, with 14 bases between the two ends. The CDR3 sequence is 14 residues long. This CDR3 reads CASSSAARVNEQFF. In DNA form, the CDR3 reads TGTGCCAGCAGCTCCGCCGCCAGGGTGAATGAGCAGTTCTTC.

The chain joins TRBV5-1 to TRBJ1-4, with D possibly TRBD1 on 6 matching bases. This CDR3 is 15 amino acids long. Between the trimmed V and J ends, which lost 0 bases and 6 bases, there was a span of 12 bases. Germline V gives CDR1 SGHRS, CDR2 YFSETQ. The CDR3 bases are TGCGCCAGCAGCTTGGATCCAGGGGTGGATGAAAAACTGTTTTTT. It yields the protein CASSLDPGVDEKLFF.

This clone was detected a few times. The CDR3 sequence is CASSLRGTFLRQTTDTQYF. The CDR3 DNA reads as TGTGCCAGCAGCTTACGGGGGACTTTCCTTAGACAGACCACAGATACGCAGTATTTT. J is TRBJ2-3 and V is TRBV7-2, with D possibly being TRBD2 (6 bases). Germline-derived CDR1 and CDR2 are SGHTA and FQGNSA. The CDR3 is made up of 19 amino acids. Trimming removed 2 bases at V and 2 bases at J, with 23 bases between. Filled out from reference TRBV7-2 and TRBJ2-3, the complete variable domain reads GAGVSQSPSNKVTEKGKDVELRCDPISGHTALYWYRQSLGQGLEFLIYFQGNSAPDKSGLPSDRFSAERTGGSVSTLTIQRTQQEDSAVYLCASSLRGTFLRQTTDTQYFGPGTRLTVL.